Below, one TCR beta chain is given with its context. Per the original data handling: Nucleated cell counts were estimated from reference gene primer amplification. Sequenced by immunoSEQ multiplex PCR; TCRdb stores in-frame clones only, minus some. D and trimming come from the DNA, and the V and J calls and clone size come from that table. The table has 200,000 to 250,000 clones, around 80% seen once. This specimen comes from a study of blood T cell repertoires in COVID-19. Study-level background: Sites across the United States, Italy and Spain contributed samples from acute and convalescent COVID-19. From T cells, B-cell-depleted T cells, or PBMCs came the material, which was cDNA or gDNA.

CDR1 and CDR2 from the germline V gene are MNHEY and SVGAGI. V shed 6 bases and J shed 0 bases, with 12 bases lying between them. This CDR3 is 15 amino acids long. Those enrolled in Seattle joined during active infection and were followed longitudinally afterward. The sample consisted of peripheral blood. The TCR originated in a woman at least 80 years old with COVID-19, enrolled during active disease. This chain links TRBV6-5 with TRBJ2-4; TRBD1 might be the D (5 bases). In DNA form, the CDR3 reads TGTGCCAGCAGCGGACCAGGGCTAGCCAAAAACATTCAGTACTTC. Amino acid sequence: CASSGPGLAKNIQYF.